The subject of this entry is one T cell receptor (beta chain). Its binding antigen is unknown. No much larger clone exists at a distance of one base, and base qualities are not known. This sample also contains other DNA sequences that code for the same CDR3. The data originate from a study of shared clonotypes between healthy human individuals (TCRdb year 2020). Background on the whole study: A couple of women and three men aged 18 to 49 years were included in the cohort. To estimate repertoire size and how much clonotypes are shared between individuals, the study performed deep sequencing of blood TCR repertoires from five healthy adults. To increase sequencing depth and limit assay-specific biases, different laboratories used diverse techniques to prepare libraries and sequence TCR repertoires. Each donor's leukapheresis produced roughly between roughly 0.85 and 9 billion PBMCs. For each donor, CD4 naive and CD4 memory were each run on three plates, CD8 naive on two plates, and CD8 memory on one plate. The paper's findings and limits, for the study overall: When a handful of donors were compared, the shared fraction of clonotypes was around 5.1% for naive CD4, about 4% for naive CD8, 2% to 2.5% for memory CD4, and 0.35% to 0.4% for memory CD8. Even with the large sequencing depth, rarefaction of the sorted-subset datasets indicated that sequencing was incomplete. Pairwise subsampling indicated that sequencing depth was expected to affect the degree of clonotype sharing among donors. Only blood was sampled, and tissue TCR repertoires likely differ from those in blood. Higher generation probabilities were observed for clonotypes shared by all four sorted-subset donors than for non-shared clonotypes. Because the study included only a small number of donors, the genetic and exposure-history diversity represented was limited. Naive subsets generally had larger estimated clonotype richness than memory subsets.

CDR1 SGHNT and CDR2 YENEEA are derived from the germline V gene. The germline ends are 6 bases apart after V is trimmed by 3 bases and J by 4 bases. From cysteine to phenylalanine, the CDR3 is 12 amino acids long. CDR3 DNA is the only sequence kept; it has 36 bases, read in frame from the first base. Healthy HIV-negative adults with no recently reported acute infections or vaccinations were included as donors. All donors were Caucasian adults living in Nashville, Tennessee, USA. CD4+ T cells were enriched by magnetic negative selection; naive cells were then positively selected on CD45RA, and the negative fraction formed the memory subset. After blood collection by leukapheresis, PBMCs were isolated using Ficoll-Histopaque density gradient centrifugation and then cryopreserved in the vapor phase of liquid nitrogen. Analytical flow cytometry was used to check the purity and quantity of every magnetically sorted T cell population. Genomic DNA was isolated from every sorted fraction and measured by UV absorbance on a Nanodrop 2000c.

TCR CDR3 regions were amplified from genomic DNA by multiplex PCR using the deep immunoSEQ assay. For each cell subset, the extracted genomic DNA was distributed evenly across all wells of several immunoSEQ 96-well plates, and each plate served as one replicate. For sorted subsets, around 0.2 ug genomic DNA, equal to 25,000 to 35,000 T cell genomes, was loaded into each replicate PCR. The purified libraries were quantified using a Qubit 3.0 fluorometer, sized with a Bioanalyzer 2100, and then quantified again using the KAPA Library Quantification kit. Every immunoSEQ 96-well plate was sequenced on a separate single-read 150-cycle Illumina NextSeq 550 flow cell. The authors' pipeline ran thus. The immunoSEQ output contained only junctional sequences without quality scores, so filtering could not match that applied to full-length reads. To assign V/J genes and CDR3, sequences were annotated using PyIR, a Python wrapper for IgBLAST v1.9, with IMGT germline references. Reads were filtered out if the reads had weak V/J assignments (E-value above 1e-6), no CDR3, stop codons, out-of-frame junctions, or ambiguous translated residues. A V3J clonotype was defined by an identical inferred V gene, J gene, and CDR3 amino acid sequence. The percentage overlap between two repertoires was calculated by dividing the number of shared unique clonotypes by the size of the smaller repertoire. Three approaches were used to assess repertoire richness: RTK rarefaction, the Chao1 estimator, and Recon v2.1 estimates of unobserved clonotypes. Generation probabilities for all TCRbeta clonotypes obtained by the gDNA method from a few donors were computed using OLGA. The table was pulled from immuneACCESS by TCRdb, which kept in-frame rearrangements only. Such tables lose some clones; where checked, under half of the loss comes from unresolved V genes, and the rest has no known cause. Clone size and V and J calls were adopted from that table, with D and trimming inferred from the DNA. Recorded for this sample are around 2.1 million clones; approximately 96% of them occurred a single time. The top ten clones comprise roughly 0.13% of the sample.

Input material: naive CD4+ T cells sorted from blood. The label giving this sample's cell subset or site can be read as: CD45RA+ positively selected. The chain employs TRBV11-3 and TRBJ2-5, with the D gene not confidently named. The receptor was derived from a man aged 18 to 35 in good health. The base sequence is TGTGCCAGCAGCTTGGACGGAGAGACCCAGTACTTC. This gives the protein CASSLDGETQYF.